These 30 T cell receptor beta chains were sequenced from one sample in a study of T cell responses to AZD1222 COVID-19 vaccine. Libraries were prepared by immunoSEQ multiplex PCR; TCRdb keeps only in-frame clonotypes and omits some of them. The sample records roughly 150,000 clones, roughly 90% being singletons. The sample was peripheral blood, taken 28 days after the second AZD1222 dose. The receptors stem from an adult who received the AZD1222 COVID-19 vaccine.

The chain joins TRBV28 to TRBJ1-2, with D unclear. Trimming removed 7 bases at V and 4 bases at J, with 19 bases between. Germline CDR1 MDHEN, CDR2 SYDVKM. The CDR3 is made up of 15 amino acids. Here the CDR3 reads CASTRSMGTGYGYTF. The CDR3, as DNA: TGTGCCAGCACCCGAAGCATGGGCACGGGCTATGGCTACACCTTC.

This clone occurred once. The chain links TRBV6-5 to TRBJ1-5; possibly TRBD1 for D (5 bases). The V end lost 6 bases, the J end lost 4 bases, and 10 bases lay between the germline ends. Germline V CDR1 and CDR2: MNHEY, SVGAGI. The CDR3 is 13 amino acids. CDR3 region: CASSRQRNQPQHF. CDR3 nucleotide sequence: TGTGCCAGCAGCCGACAGAGAAATCAGCCCCAGCATTTT.

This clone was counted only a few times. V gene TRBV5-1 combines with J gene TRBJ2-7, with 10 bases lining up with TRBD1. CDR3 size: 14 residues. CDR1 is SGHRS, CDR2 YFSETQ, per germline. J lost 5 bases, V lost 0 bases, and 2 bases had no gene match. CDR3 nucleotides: TGCGCCAGCAGCTTGGGGGGGACAGGGGACGAGCAGTACTTC. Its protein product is CASSLGGTGDEQYF.

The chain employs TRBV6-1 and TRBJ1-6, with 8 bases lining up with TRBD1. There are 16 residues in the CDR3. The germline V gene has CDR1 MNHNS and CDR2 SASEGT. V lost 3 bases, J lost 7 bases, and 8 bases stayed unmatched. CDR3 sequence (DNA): TGTGCCAGCAGTGAGCATCCGGGACAGGTGAATTCACCCCTCCACTTT. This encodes CASSEHPGQVNSPLHF.

The CDR3 region is CASSLAGSGWNTEAFF. CDR3 DNA: TGTGCCAGCAGCTTAGCGGGTTCGGGGTGGAACACTGAAGCTTTCTTT. V is TRBV7-2 and J is TRBJ1-1; D gene ambiguous. V was pared by 0 bases and J by 1 base, with 12 bases between. The CDR3 is made up of 16 amino acids. Per the germline V gene, CDR1 is SGHTA and CDR2 is FQGNSA. Full variable domain (rest looked up from reference TRBV7-2 and TRBJ1-1): GAGVSQSPSNKVTEKGKDVELRCDPISGHTALYWYRQSLGQGLEFLIYFQGNSAPDKSGLPSDRFSAERTGGSVSTLTIQRTQQEDSAVYLCASSLAGSGWNTEAFFGQGTRLTVV.

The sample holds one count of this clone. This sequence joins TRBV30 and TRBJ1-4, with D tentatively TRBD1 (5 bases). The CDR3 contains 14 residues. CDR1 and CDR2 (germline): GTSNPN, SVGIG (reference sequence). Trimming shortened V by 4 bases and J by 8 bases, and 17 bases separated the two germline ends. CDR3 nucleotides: TGTGCCTGGACCCCGGGGGGAGTTGCGGAAAAACTGTTTTTT. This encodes CAWTPGGVAEKLFF.

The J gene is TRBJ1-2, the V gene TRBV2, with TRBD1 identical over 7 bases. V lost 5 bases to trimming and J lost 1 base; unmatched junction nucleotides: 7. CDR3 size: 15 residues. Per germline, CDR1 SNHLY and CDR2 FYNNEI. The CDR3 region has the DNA TGTGCCAGCAGTCGACAGGGACCCGGTAACTATGGCTACACCTTC. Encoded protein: CASSRQGPGNYGYTF.

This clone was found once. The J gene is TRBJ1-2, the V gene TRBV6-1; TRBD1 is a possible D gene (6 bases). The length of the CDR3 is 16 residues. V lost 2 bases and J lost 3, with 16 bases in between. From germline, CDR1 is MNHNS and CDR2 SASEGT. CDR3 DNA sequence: TGTGCCAGCAGTGAACATGATCTGGGGGCAGACTATGGCTACACCTTC. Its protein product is CASSEHDLGADYGYTF.

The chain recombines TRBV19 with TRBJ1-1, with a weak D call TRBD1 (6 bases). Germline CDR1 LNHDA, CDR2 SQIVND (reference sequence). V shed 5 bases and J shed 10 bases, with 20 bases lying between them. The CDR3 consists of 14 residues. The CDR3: CASSVPRDLRGAFF. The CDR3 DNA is TGTGCCAGTAGTGTCCCTCGGGACCTCAGGGGAGCTTTCTTT.

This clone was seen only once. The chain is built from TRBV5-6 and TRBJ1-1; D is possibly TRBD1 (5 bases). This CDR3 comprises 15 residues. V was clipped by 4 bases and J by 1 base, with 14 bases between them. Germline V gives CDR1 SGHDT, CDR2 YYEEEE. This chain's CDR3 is CASSHEARGNTEAFF. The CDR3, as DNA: TGTGCCAGCAGCCATGAAGCAAGGGGGAACACTGAAGCTTTCTTT. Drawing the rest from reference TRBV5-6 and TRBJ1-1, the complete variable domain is DAGVTQSPTHLIKTRGQQVTLRCSPKSGHDTVSWYQQALGQGPQFIFQYYEEEERQRGNFPDRFSGHQFPNYSSELNVNALLLGDSALYLCASSHEARGNTEAFFGQGTRLTVV.

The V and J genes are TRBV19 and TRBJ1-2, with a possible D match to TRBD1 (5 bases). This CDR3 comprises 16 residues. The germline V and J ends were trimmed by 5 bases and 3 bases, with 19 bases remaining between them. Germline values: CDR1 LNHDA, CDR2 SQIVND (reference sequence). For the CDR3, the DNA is TGTGCCAGTAGTTACAGGACCCACGTAGATGACTATGGCTACACCTTC. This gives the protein CASSYRTHVDDYGYTF.

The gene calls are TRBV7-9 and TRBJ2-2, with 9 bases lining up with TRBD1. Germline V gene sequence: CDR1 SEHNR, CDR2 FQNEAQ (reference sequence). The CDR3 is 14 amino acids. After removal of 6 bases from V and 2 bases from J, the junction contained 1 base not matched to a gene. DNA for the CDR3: TGTGCCAGCAGGGGACAGGGAAACACCGGGGAGCTGTTTTTT. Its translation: CASRGQGNTGELFF. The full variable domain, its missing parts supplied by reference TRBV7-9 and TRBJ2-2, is DTGVSQNPRHKITKRGQNVTFRCDPISEHNRLYWYRQTLGQGPEFLTYFQNEAQLEKSRLLSDRFSAERPKGSFSTLEIQRTEQGDSAMYLCASRGQGNTGELFFGEGSRLTVL.

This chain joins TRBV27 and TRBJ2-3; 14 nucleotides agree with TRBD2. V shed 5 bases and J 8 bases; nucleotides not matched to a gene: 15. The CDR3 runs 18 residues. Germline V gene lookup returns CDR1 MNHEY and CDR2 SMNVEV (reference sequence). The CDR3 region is CASSLRLAGGPVDFTQYF. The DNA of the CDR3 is TGTGCCAGCAGTCTAAGACTAGCGGGAGGGCCAGTTGATTTTACGCAGTATTTT.

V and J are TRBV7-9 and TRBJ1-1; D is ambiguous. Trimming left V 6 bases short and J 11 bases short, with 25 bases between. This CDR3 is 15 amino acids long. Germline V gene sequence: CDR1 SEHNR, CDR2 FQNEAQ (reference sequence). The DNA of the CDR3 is TGTGCCAGCAGAACCCCCCTTTTAACACCACTAACGGCTTTCTTT. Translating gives CASRTPLLTPLTAFF.

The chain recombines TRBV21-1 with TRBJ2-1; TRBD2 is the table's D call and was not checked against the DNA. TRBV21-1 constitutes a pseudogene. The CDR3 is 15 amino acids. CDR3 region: CASSKGASEDNEQFF. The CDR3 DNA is TGTGCCAGCAGCAAAGGCGCTAGCGAAGACAATGAGCAGTTCTTC.

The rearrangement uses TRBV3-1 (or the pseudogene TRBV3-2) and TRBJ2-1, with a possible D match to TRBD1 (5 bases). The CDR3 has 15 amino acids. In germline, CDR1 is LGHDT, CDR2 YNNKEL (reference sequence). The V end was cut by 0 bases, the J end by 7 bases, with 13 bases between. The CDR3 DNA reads TGTGCCAGCAGCCAAGACTTGGGGCTCGGGAATGAGCAGTTCTTC. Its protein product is CASSQDLGLGNEQFF.

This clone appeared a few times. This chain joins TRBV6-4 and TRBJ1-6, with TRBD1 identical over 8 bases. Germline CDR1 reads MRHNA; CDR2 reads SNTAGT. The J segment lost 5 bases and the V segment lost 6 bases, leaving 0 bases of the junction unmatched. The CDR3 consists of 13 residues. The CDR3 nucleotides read TGTGCCAGCAGGGACAGGGATAATTCACCCCTCCACTTT. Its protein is CASRDRDNSPLHF.

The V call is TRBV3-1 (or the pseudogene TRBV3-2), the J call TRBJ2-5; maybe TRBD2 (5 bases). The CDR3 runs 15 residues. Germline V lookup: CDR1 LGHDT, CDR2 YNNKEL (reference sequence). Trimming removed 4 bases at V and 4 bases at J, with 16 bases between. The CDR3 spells CASSPLGGAVETQYF. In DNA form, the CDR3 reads TGTGCCAGCAGCCCCCTTGGAGGAGCGGTAGAGACCCAGTACTTC.

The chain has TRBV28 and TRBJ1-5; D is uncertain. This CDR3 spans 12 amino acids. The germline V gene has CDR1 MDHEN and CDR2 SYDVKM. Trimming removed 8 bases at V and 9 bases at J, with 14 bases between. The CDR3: CASFESLSPQHF. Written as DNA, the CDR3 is TGTGCCAGCTTCGAATCATTGTCGCCCCAGCATTTT.

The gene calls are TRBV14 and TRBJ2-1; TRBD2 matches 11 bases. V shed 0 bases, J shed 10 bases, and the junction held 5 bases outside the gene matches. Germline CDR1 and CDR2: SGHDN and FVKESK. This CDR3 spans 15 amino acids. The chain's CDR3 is CASSQDLAGGREQFF. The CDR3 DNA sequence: TGTGCCAGCAGCCAAGATCTAGCGGGAGGCCGAGAGCAGTTCTTC.

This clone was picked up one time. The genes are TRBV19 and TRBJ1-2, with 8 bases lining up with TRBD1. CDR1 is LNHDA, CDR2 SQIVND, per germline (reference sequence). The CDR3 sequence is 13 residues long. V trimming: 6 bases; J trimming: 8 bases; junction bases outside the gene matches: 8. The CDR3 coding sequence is TGTGCCAGTAGATCCCGACAGGGGAGAGGCTACACCTTC. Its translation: CASRSRQGRGYTF.

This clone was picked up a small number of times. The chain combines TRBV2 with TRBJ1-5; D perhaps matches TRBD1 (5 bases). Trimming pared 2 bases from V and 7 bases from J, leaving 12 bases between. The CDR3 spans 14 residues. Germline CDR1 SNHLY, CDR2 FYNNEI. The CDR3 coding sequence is TGTGCCAGCAGTGAATTAACGGGGGTGCAGCCCCAGCATTTT. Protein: CASSELTGVQPQHF.

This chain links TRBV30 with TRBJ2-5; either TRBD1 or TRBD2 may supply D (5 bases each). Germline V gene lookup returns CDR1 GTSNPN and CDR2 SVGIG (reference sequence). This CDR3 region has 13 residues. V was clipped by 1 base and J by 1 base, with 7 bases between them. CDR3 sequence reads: CAWSGGTQETQYF. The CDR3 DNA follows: TGTGCCTGGAGTGGGGGGACCCAAGAGACCCAGTACTTC.

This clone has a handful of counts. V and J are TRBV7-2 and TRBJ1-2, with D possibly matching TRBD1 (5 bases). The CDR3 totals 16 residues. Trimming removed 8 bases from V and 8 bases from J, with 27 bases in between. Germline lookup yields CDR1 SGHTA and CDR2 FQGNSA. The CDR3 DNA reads TGTGCCAGCCGCTCCCGGGACGGCCCAATTTGGGAAGGCTACACCTTC. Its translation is CASRSRDGPIWEGYTF.

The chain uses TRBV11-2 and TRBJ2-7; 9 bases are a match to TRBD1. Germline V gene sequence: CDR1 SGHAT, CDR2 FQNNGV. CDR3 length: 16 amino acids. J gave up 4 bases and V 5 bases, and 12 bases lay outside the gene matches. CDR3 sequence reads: CASSPDSGTGIYEQYF. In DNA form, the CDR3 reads TGTGCCAGCAGCCCGGACTCCGGGACAGGGATATACGAGCAGTACTTC.

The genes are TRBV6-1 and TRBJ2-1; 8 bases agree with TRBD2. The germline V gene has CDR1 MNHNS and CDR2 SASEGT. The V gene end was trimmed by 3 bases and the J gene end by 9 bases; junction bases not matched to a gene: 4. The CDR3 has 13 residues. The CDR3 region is CASSESGSGEQFF. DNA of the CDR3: TGTGCCAGCAGTGAGAGCGGGAGTGGTGAGCAGTTCTTC.

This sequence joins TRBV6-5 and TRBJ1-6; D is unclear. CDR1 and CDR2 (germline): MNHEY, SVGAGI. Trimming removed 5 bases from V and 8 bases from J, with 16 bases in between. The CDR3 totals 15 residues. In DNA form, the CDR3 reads TGTGCCAGCAGTCCCCCGGGCCCAACTCATTCACCCCTCCACTTT. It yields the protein CASSPPGPTHSPLHF.

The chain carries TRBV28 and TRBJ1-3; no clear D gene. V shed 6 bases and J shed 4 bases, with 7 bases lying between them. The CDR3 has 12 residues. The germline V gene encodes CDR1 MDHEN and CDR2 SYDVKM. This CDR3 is CASSLKGNTIYF. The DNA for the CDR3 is TGTGCCAGCAGCCTAAAGGGAAACACCATATATTTT.

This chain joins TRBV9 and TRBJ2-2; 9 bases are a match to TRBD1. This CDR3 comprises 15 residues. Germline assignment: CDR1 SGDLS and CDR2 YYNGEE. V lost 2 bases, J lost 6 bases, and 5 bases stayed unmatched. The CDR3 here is CASSVTGGRAGELFF. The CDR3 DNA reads TGTGCCAGCAGCGTCACAGGGGGCAGGGCCGGGGAGCTGTTTTTT.

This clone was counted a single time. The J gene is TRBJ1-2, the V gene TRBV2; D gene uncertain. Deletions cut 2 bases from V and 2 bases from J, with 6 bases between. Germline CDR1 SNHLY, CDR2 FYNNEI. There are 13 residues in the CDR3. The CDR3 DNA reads TGTGCCAGCAGTGAAAGTGGGAACTATGGCTACACCTTC. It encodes CASSESGNYGYTF. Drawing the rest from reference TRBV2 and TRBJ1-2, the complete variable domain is EPEVTQTPSHQVTQMGQEVILRCVPISNHLYFYWYRQILGQKVEFLVSFYNNEISEKSEIFDDQFSVERPDGSNFTLKIRSTKLEDSAMYFCASSESGNYGYTFGSGTRLTVV.